A few counts support the clone carrying this T cell receptor (beta chain). Its antigen is currently unknown. The CDR3 consists of 15 residues. The junction had 6 bases not matched to a gene; V was cut back by 5 bases and J by 7 bases. The study excluded patients with uncontrolled infection, other autoimmune disease, pregnancy or lactation. These data originate in a study of T cells in Graves' hyperthyroidism and ophthalmopathy. Using RNA transcripts as the source, TCR beta CDR3 regions were amplified. With the HTBI primer set, the TCR CDR3 went through a first round of RT-PCR. TCRdb independently ran MiXCR on the multiplex PCR reads; one entry per CDR3 protein. The sample carries roughly 700,000 distinct CDR3 sequences, about 14% recorded once. Overall study findings and caveats: The authors' 13 V-J model separated ophthalmopathy from stable hyperthyroidism. Ophthalmopathy was identified by the model a median approximately 6.4 months ahead of onset.

The V gene is TRBV12-3 or TRBV12-4, the J gene TRBJ1-6, with TRBD1 identical over 9 bases. The specimen sequenced was blood. This sequence was found in a woman aged 18-35 years with Graves' hyperthyroidism. CDR3 amino acids: CASSGRDRENSPLHF. The CDR3 DNA follows: TGTGCCAGCAGTGGACGGGACAGGGAGAATTCACCCCTCCACTTT.